These 25 T cell receptor beta chains were sequenced from one sample in a study of STAT5B mutations in CD4+ large granular lymphocyte leukemia. Sequenced by immunoSEQ multiplex PCR; TCRdb stores in-frame clones only, minus some. The sample contains under 40,000 clones, around 76% of which appear only once. Specimen: CD4+ T cells from blood buffy coats. The receptors were sampled from a human donor in good health.

The table lists this clone with a few counts. CDR3 in amino acids: CASSLDGNEKLFF. The CDR3 DNA sequence: TGTGCCAGCAGCTTAGACGGGAATGAAAAACTGTTTTTT. V usage is TRBV7-6 and J usage is TRBJ1-4; D remains ambiguous. The CDR3 is made up of 13 amino acids. Trimming pared 1 base from V and 5 bases from J, leaving 5 bases between. Germline CDR1 is SGHVS and CDR2 is FNYEAQ.

This rearrangement joins TRBV7-8 to TRBJ2-2, with 9 bases matching TRBD2. After removal of 5 bases from V and 4 bases from J, the junction contained 8 bases not matched to a gene. CDR1 is SGHVS, CDR2 FQNEAQ, per germline. This CDR3 region has 16 residues. The DNA for the CDR3 is TGTGCCAGCAGCCGCGGGGTAGCGGGAGTCACCGGGGAGCTGTTTTTT. Translated: CASSRGVAGVTGELFF. The full variable domain, in which reference TRBV7-8 and TRBJ2-2 provide the parts outside the CDR3, is GAGVSQSPRYKVAKRGQDVALRCDPISGHVSLFWYQQALGQGPEFLTYFQNEAQLDKSGLPSDRFFAERPEGSVSTLKIQRTQQEDSAVYLCASSRGVAGVTGELFFGEGSRLTVL.

The sample holds a few counts of this clone. The J gene is TRBJ1-1, the V gene TRBV27; D may be TRBD1 (5 bases). The length of the CDR3 is 14 residues. V lost 2 bases to trimming and J lost 2 bases, with 9 bases between them. Germline CDR1 and CDR2: MNHEY and SMNVEV (reference sequence). The CDR3 nucleotides are TGTGCCAGCAGTTTAAGGGGTGGAAACACTGAAGCTTTCTTT. Its protein product is CASSLRGGNTEAFF.

The chain uses TRBV25-1 and TRBJ2-3; weak D call: TRBD2 (5 bases). CDR3 length: 16 amino acids. Germline CDR1 and CDR2: MGHDK and SYGVNS. V lost 4 bases and J 5 bases, leaving 19 bases between the germline ends. The CDR3, as DNA: TGTGCCAGCAGTGGAACGGGGATAGGCCGTAAAGATACGCAGTATTTT. It is translated as CASSGTGIGRKDTQYF.

This clone showed up just a few times. The rearrangement uses TRBV29-1 and TRBJ1-5; D gene ambiguous. The CDR3 extends over 12 amino acids. Deletions cut 5 bases from V and 4 bases from J, with 9 bases between. Germline values: CDR1 SQVTM, CDR2 ANQGSEA. DNA for the CDR3: TGCAGCGTTAAAGCAGGTAATCAGCCCCAGCATTTT. Translation: CSVKAGNQPQHF. The complete variable domain, with remaining parts taken from reference TRBV29-1 and TRBJ1-5, reads SAVISQKPSRDICQRGTSLTIQCQVDSQVTMMFWYRQQPGQSLTLIATANQGSEATYESGFVIDKFPISRPNLTFSTLTVSNMSPEDSSIYLCSVKAGNQPQHFGDGTRLSIL.

This chain connects TRBV7-9 to TRBJ2-7; maybe TRBD1 (6 bases). The germline gives CDR1 SEHNR, CDR2 FQNEAQ (reference sequence). V was cut by 1 base and J by 3 bases, with 10 bases left in between. This CDR3 has 14 residues. CDR3 in amino acids: CASSLGSGVYEQYF. The CDR3 region has the DNA TGTGCCAGCAGCTTAGGTTCAGGGGTCTACGAGCAGTACTTC.

The chain employs TRBV10-3 and TRBJ1-4; D may be TRBD1 (6 bases). Germline CDR1 is ENHRY and CDR2 is SYGVKD. Trimming removed 6 bases at V and 8 bases at J, with 19 bases between. The CDR3 is 15 residues long. The CDR3 nucleotides are TGTGCCATCAGGGCTACAGGGAAGGGAGGGGAAAAACTGTTTTTT. This sequence encodes CAIRATGKGGEKLFF.

The genes are TRBV6-5 and TRBJ2-7; weak D call: TRBD2 (5 bases). This CDR3 comprises 13 residues. Germline V gives CDR1 MNHEY, CDR2 SVGAGI. Trimming took off 9 bases at V and 0 bases at J, with 12 bases between the two ends. In DNA form, the CDR3 reads TGTGCCAGTCTGGACTCGGGCTCCTACGAGCAGTACTTC. This translates into CASLDSGSYEQYF.

The chain has TRBV7-8 and TRBJ2-7; possibly TRBD1 or TRBD2 for D (6 bases each). Germline V gene lookup returns CDR1 SGHVS and CDR2 FQNEAQ. Trimming took 4 bases from V and 3 from J, leaving 25 bases between them. The CDR3 consists of 18 residues. CDR3 nucleotides: TGTGCCAGCAGCTCCGTGCGGCTGACCGGGGGCCTCATCTACGAGCAGTACTTC. This codes for CASSSVRLTGGLIYEQYF.

This clone was detected only once. The chain recombines TRBV6-1 with TRBJ2-5; unclear D gene. V was pared by 7 bases and J by 1 base, with 10 bases between. The V gene's germline CDR1 is MNHNS and CDR2 SASEGT. The CDR3 extends over 13 amino acids. CDR3 nucleotides: TGTGCCAGCACAAACTCACCCCAAGAGACCCAGTACTTC. Its protein product is CASTNSPQETQYF.

This sequence joins TRBV19 and TRBJ2-6; the D is unclear. Germline V gives CDR1 LNHDA, CDR2 SQIVND (reference sequence). The length of the CDR3 is 17 residues. V shed 3 bases and J shed 6 bases, with 18 bases lying between them. This chain's CDR3 is CASSIVGFPLKANVLTF. For the CDR3, the DNA is TGTGCCAGTAGTATCGTTGGCTTTCCTCTGAAGGCCAACGTCCTGACTTTC. Variable domain in full (rest from reference TRBV19 and TRBJ2-6): DGGITQSPKYLFRKEGQNVTLSCEQNLNHDAMYWYRQDPGQGLRLIYYSQIVNDFQKGDIAEGYSVSREKKESFPLTVTSAQKNPTAFYLCASSIVGFPLKANVLTFGAGSRLTVL.

The chain is built from TRBV5-6 and TRBJ2-3, with 9 nucleotides matching TRBD2. In germline, CDR1 is SGHDT, CDR2 YYEEEE. The CDR3 extends over 16 amino acids. Unmatched junction bases numbered 8, after V lost 1 base and J lost 5 bases. CDR3 in DNA: TGTGCCAGCAGCTTGATGGCGGGAGGGCAGGGAGATACGCAGTATTTT. It translates to CASSLMAGGQGDTQYF.

The V gene is TRBV4-2, the J gene TRBJ2-1; TRBD2 matches at 9 bases. V was pared by 3 bases and J by 14 bases, with 11 bases of the junction left unmatched. Germline V gene lookup returns CDR1 LGHNA and CDR2 YNFKEQ. The CDR3 runs 14 residues. In DNA, the CDR3 is TGTGCCAGCAGCCACTCTAGCGGGATGGGCTTTGAGTTCTTC. Its protein is CASSHSSGMGFEFF.

This chain joins TRBV5-6 and TRBJ1-1, with TRBD1 as a possible D gene (6 bases). CDR1 SGHDT and CDR2 YYEEEE come from the germline V gene. This CDR3 spans 16 amino acids. The V gene lost 0 bases and the J gene lost 3 bases, with 15 bases spanning the gap. The CDR3 DNA sequence: TGTGCCAGCAGCTTGGATTGGGGAACAGGGTACACTGAAGCTTTCTTT. This gives the protein CASSLDWGTGYTEAFF.

The chain combines TRBV5-6 with TRBJ1-4; no firm D call. This CDR3 has 14 amino acids. The V and J ends lost 2 bases and 0 bases respectively, with 5 bases between them. Germline-derived CDR1 and CDR2 are SGHDT and YYEEEE. As DNA, the CDR3 is TGTGCCAGCAGCTTAAGAGCAACTAATGAAAAACTGTTTTTT. Translation gives CASSLRATNEKLFF.

The chain combines TRBV5-4 with TRBJ2-3; 8 nucleotides align to TRBD2. This CDR3 is 17 amino acids long. V lost 5 bases to trimming and J lost 5 bases; unmatched junction nucleotides: 16. Germline CDR1 and CDR2: SGHNT and YYREEE (reference sequence). The CDR3 reads CASRTNGAGGSQDTQYF. The CDR3, as DNA: TGTGCCAGCAGGACAAACGGGGCGGGAGGATCCCAAGATACGCAGTATTTT.

The gene calls are TRBV19 and TRBJ1-5; D is uncertain. CDR1 and CDR2 (germline): LNHDA, SQIVND (reference sequence). There are 13 residues in the CDR3. V lost 5 bases and J lost 0, with 5 bases in between. CDR3 sequence: CASSDNSNQPQHF. As DNA, the CDR3 is TGTGCCAGTAGTGACAATAGCAATCAGCCCCAGCATTTT.

This chain joins TRBV7-8 and TRBJ2-5; a possible D gene is TRBD1 (6 bases). This CDR3 has 14 amino acids. V was clipped by 4 bases and J by 1 base, with 10 bases between them. Germline-derived CDR1 and CDR2 are SGHVS and FQNEAQ. CDR3 DNA: TGTGCCAGCAGCTCAACAGGGTTCCAAGAGACCCAGTACTTC. Amino acid sequence: CASSSTGFQETQYF.

The V gene is TRBV4-3, the J gene TRBJ2-7, with 11 bases fitting TRBD1. With V trimmed by 0 bases and J by 0 bases, 4 bases remained unmatched. CDR1 and CDR2 (germline): LGHNA, YSLEER. The CDR3 has 17 residues. The DNA for the CDR3 is TGCGCCAGCAGCCAAGATTGGACAGGGGGCCTCTCCTACGAGCAGTACTTC. Its protein is CASSQDWTGGLSYEQYF.

The V and J genes are TRBV7-2 and TRBJ2-5; D may be TRBD1 or TRBD2 (5 bases each). Trimming took off 2 bases at V and 1 base at J, with 11 bases between the two ends. This CDR3 is built from 15 residues. Germline V gene sequence: CDR1 SGHTA, CDR2 FQGNSA. This CDR3 reads CASSLSRGRQETQYF. The CDR3 DNA follows: TGTGCCAGCAGCTTATCGAGGGGCCGCCAAGAGACCCAGTACTTC.

The V call is TRBV9, the J call TRBJ2-1; no definite D call. The CDR3 is made up of 14 amino acids. The V gene's germline CDR1 is SGDLS and CDR2 YYNGEE. Trimming pared 0 bases from V and 8 bases from J, leaving 12 bases between. CDR3 region: CASSVEGSLDEQFF. CDR3 bases: TGTGCCAGCAGCGTAGAGGGCTCTCTGGATGAGCAGTTCTTC.

The chain employs TRBV28 and TRBJ2-3; D may be TRBD1 (6 bases). Trimming removed 6 bases at V and 0 bases at J, with 16 bases between. CDR1 is MDHEN, CDR2 SYDVKM, per germline. The CDR3 is 16 amino acids. The CDR3 here is CASSQWGPSSTDTQYF. The CDR3 region has the DNA TGTGCCAGCAGCCAGTGGGGGCCCTCTAGCACAGATACGCAGTATTTT.

This chain joins TRBV7-9 and TRBJ2-1, with D possibly matching TRBD2 (6 bases). V was cut by 5 bases and J by 9 bases, with 20 bases left in between. This CDR3 has 15 amino acids. Germline V lookup: CDR1 SEHNR, CDR2 FQNEAQ (reference sequence). This CDR3 is CASSEWAREEGEQFF. The CDR3 nucleotides read TGTGCCAGCAGCGAGTGGGCTAGGGAGGAAGGTGAGCAGTTCTTC.

The rearrangement links TRBV10-2 to TRBJ1-6; D is uncertain. V lost 5 bases to trimming and J lost 1 base, with 0 bases between them. The germline V gene encodes CDR1 WSHSY and CDR2 SAAADI. The CDR3 is 12 amino acids. For the CDR3, the DNA is TGCGCCAGCAGTTCCTATAATTCACCCCTCCACTTT. It translates to CASSSYNSPLHF.

This rearrangement joins TRBV2 to TRBJ1-5; TRBD1 aligns across 8 bases. CDR1 is SNHLY, CDR2 FYNNEI, per germline. CDR3 length equals 14 residues. V lost 6 bases and J lost 4; bases outside the gene matches: 5. The CDR3 region is CASRGTGPNQPQHF. The CDR3 nucleotides are TGTGCCAGCAGGGGGACAGGTCCTAATCAGCCCCAGCATTTT.